This T cell receptor beta chain was identified in a study of blood T cells in healthy people across ages. Whole-study findings and limits: The study lacked donor CMV status, which possibly confounded expanded clonotype changes. In older individuals, TCR beta diversity per million T cells was lower, falling roughly linearly with age.

A note on this clonotype: Its specificity is not known.

Peripheral blood from each donor was collected in a volume of 8 to 10 milliliters. A J-beta primer mix and a sample-barcoded 5' primer were used in a second PCR of about 7 to 12 cycles. Each CDR3 protein is one row after TCRdb ran MiXCR on the 5' RACE reads. The sample includes about 840,000 distinct CDR3 sequences, around 29% seen only once; the top ten take around 9.6%. The same data also contributed to another study, on T cells of mothers and their children. From that report: Donation came from three healthy Caucasian mothers together with their six children.

The sample taken for sequencing was blood. The clonotype originates from a woman between 40 and 50 years old in good health.

CDR3 sequence: CSAREVAGGAYEQYF. The CDR3 nucleotides are TGCAGTGCTAGAGAGGTGGCAGGGGGCGCCTACGAGCAGTACTTC. V gene TRBV20-1 combines with J gene TRBJ2-7, with 8 bases matching TRBD1. CDR3 size: 15 residues. V shed 0 bases and J 2 bases; nucleotides not matched to a gene: 6. In germline, CDR1 is DFQATT, CDR2 SNEGSKA (reference sequence).